This entry lists 23 T cell receptor beta chains sequenced from one sample in a study of OX40 agonist ivuxolimab in advanced cancers. Clones were sequenced by immunoSEQ multiplex PCR, and TCRdb holds only the in-frame ones, with some missing. Among tens of thousands of clones listed, roughly 86% were seen once. The sample in question was CD4+ or CD8+ T cells sorted from blood, obtained in a trial of the OX40 agonist ivuxolimab. These receptors were collected from an adult with an advanced solid tumor such as melanoma, head and neck, liver or kidney cancer.

The chain links TRBV6-6 to TRBJ2-1; 11 bases agree with TRBD1. After removal of 2 bases from V and 9 bases from J, the junction contained 6 bases not matched to a gene. CDR1 and CDR2 (germline): MNHNY, SVGAGI (reference sequence). This CDR3 comprises 15 residues. CDR3 residues: CASSYPGTGGREQFF. As DNA, the CDR3 is TGTGCCAGCAGTTACCCCGGGACAGGGGGACGTGAGCAGTTCTTC.

V gene TRBV4-3 combines with J gene TRBJ2-7, with 11 bases identical to TRBD2. J lost 8 bases, V lost 0 bases, and 3 bases had no gene match. CDR3 length equals 14 residues. Germline V CDR1 and CDR2: LGHNA, YSLEER. Here the CDR3 DNA reads TGCGCCAGCAGCCAAGAAGGGACTAGCGGTAAGCAGTACTTC. Amino acids: CASSQEGTSGKQYF.

V and J are TRBV5-1 and TRBJ2-1, with 13 bases aligning to TRBD2. The CDR3 is 15 amino acids. Germline lookup yields CDR1 SGHRS and CDR2 YFSETQ. Unmatched junction bases numbered 5, after V lost 4 bases and J lost 7 bases. The CDR3 reads CASSPGTSGTNEQFF. The CDR3 nucleotides are TGCGCCAGCAGCCCCGGGACTAGCGGGACTAATGAGCAGTTCTTC.

The chain employs TRBV19 and TRBJ2-5, with TRBD2 identical over 13 bases. The end of the DNA is better explained by TRBJ2-7, so the J call may be wrong. Germline CDR1 LNHDA, CDR2 SQIVND (reference sequence). The length of the CDR3 is 15 residues. CDR3 nucleotides: TGTGCCAGTAGTATCAGGACTAGCGGGAGCTACGAGCAGTACTTC. This gives the protein CASSIRTSGSYEQYF.

The chain combines TRBV2 with TRBJ2-4; 10 positions agree with TRBD2. The germline gives CDR1 SNHLY, CDR2 FYNNEI. This CDR3 region has 13 residues. Germline trimming cut 4 bases from V and 15 bases from J; bases unmatched to any gene: 9. The CDR3 nucleotides read TGTGCCAGCAGTGCTACTAGCGGGGTATTTCGGTACTTC. It yields the protein CASSATSGVFRYF.

The genes are TRBV19 and TRBJ2-7, with 10 bases lining up with TRBD1. The CDR3 runs 16 residues. CDR1 is LNHDA and CDR2 is SQIVND in the germline V gene (reference sequence). The V and J ends lost 4 bases and 1 base, in that order; junction bases with no gene match: 7. The chain's CDR3 is CASSRIGQGGSYEQYF. DNA of the CDR3: TGTGCCAGTAGTAGGATTGGACAGGGGGGATCCTACGAGCAGTACTTC.

J is TRBJ1-4 and V is TRBV2; D is possibly TRBD1 (6 bases). Trimming removed 7 bases from V and 2 bases from J, with 8 bases in between. The CDR3 loop spans 13 amino acids. Germline values: CDR1 SNHLY, CDR2 FYNNEI. CDR3 bases: TGTGCCAGCACTGGACAGACTAATGAAAAACTGTTTTTT. It translates to CASTGQTNEKLFF.

This chain uses TRBV27 with TRBJ2-5; D ambiguous. The ends were cut back, 7 bases at V and 1 base at J, with 4 bases in the middle. Germline CDR1 and CDR2: MNHEY and SMNVEV (reference sequence). The CDR3 extends over 11 amino acids. The CDR3 sequence: CASKPQETQYF. The CDR3 DNA reads TGTGCCAGCAAACCCCAAGAGACCCAGTACTTC.

This clone has a single count. The genes are TRBV5-1 and TRBJ2-3, with TRBD2 as a possible D gene (6 bases). Looked up from germline, CDR1 is SGHRS and CDR2 is YFSETQ. V lost 0 bases and J lost 5, with 16 bases in between. The CDR3 contains 16 residues. The CDR3 DNA reads as TGCGCCAGCAGCTTGGCGGGCGGACCGGAGGGAGATACGCAGTATTTT. As protein: CASSLAGGPEGDTQYF.

This clone was observed a few times. The J gene is TRBJ1-2, the V gene TRBV13, with 8 bases matching TRBD1. J gave up 4 bases and V 5 bases, and 12 bases lay outside the gene matches. This CDR3 comprises 16 residues. From germline, CDR1 is PRHDT and CDR2 FYEKMQ (reference sequence). For the CDR3, the DNA is TGTGCCAGCAGCCCGACTGGGGCCGGGACAGGCTATGGCTACACCTTC. Its protein is CASSPTGAGTGYGYTF.

The chain couples TRBV27 to TRBJ2-1, with D perhaps assigned TRBD1 or TRBD2 (5 bases each). V was clipped by 8 bases and J by 7 bases, with 12 bases between them. Germline V gene data show CDR1 as MNHEY and CDR2 as SMNVEV (reference sequence). The CDR3 runs 12 residues. The CDR3 is CASPRWGNEQFF. DNA of the CDR3: TGTGCCAGCCCCCGATGGGGGAATGAGCAGTTCTTC.

The chain carries TRBV7-3 and TRBJ2-1; 12 nucleotides agree with TRBD2. The V gene's germline CDR1 is SGHTA and CDR2 FQGTGA. J gave up 6 bases and V 6 bases, and 12 bases lay outside the gene matches. The CDR3 sequence is 17 residues long. The CDR3 sequence: CASSNYPGLAGSNEQFF. DNA for the CDR3: TGTGCCAGCAGTAACTACCCAGGACTAGCGGGATCCAATGAGCAGTTCTTC.

This chain joins TRBV9 and TRBJ2-7; 9 bases agree with TRBD1. This CDR3 is 17 amino acids long. CDR1 and CDR2 from the germline V gene are SGDLS and YYNGEE. The junction had 10 bases not matched to a gene; V was cut back by 1 base and J by 2 bases. Here the CDR3 reads CASSVPPRQGGAYEQYF. CDR3 coding DNA: TGTGCCAGCAGCGTACCCCCTCGACAGGGGGGCGCCTACGAGCAGTACTTC.

This rearrangement joins TRBV7-7 to TRBJ2-1, with D tentatively TRBD1 or TRBD2 (5 bases each). This CDR3 has 14 residues. V gave up 5 bases and J gave up 8 bases, with 16 bases separating them. Per the germline V gene, CDR1 is SSHAT and CDR2 is FNYEAQ (reference sequence). The CDR3 DNA follows: TGTGCCAGCAGCCCTGGGACCCCCCCGGATGAGCAGTTCTTC. Its translation: CASSPGTPPDEQFF.

This chain joins TRBV9 and TRBJ2-5, with 8 bases identical to TRBD2. The CDR3 sequence is 16 residues long. Per the germline V gene, CDR1 is SGDLS and CDR2 is YYNGEE. Trimming removed 0 bases from V and 2 bases from J; junction bases left unmatched: 6. The CDR3 here is CASSVGGGRTQETQYF. For the CDR3, the DNA is TGTGCCAGCAGCGTAGGGGGCGGGAGGACACAAGAGACCCAGTACTTC.

The rearrangement joins TRBV7-3 to TRBJ1-1; no definite D call. V shed 5 bases and J shed 1 base, with 11 bases lying between them. CDR1 and CDR2 (germline): SGHTA, FQGTGA. This CDR3 has 14 amino acids. The CDR3 DNA sequence: TGTGCCAGCAGCCCCAGCCGGACGAACACTGAAGCTTTCTTT. It is translated as CASSPSRTNTEAFF.

The gene calls are TRBV21-1 and TRBJ2-5; the DNA was not used to check the table's D call, TRBD2. TRBV21-1 is a documented pseudogene. This CDR3 is built from 13 residues. The CDR3 DNA follows: TGTGCCAGCAGCAAAGGTCGGAGCCCCGCTTTATACTTC. Amino acid sequence: CASSKGRSPALYF.

The chain employs TRBV30 and TRBJ2-7; perhaps TRBD2 as D (7 bases). The CDR3 contains 14 residues. Trimming took 4 bases from V and 0 from J, leaving 13 bases between them. Looked up from germline, CDR1 is GTSNPN and CDR2 is SVGIG (reference sequence). The CDR3, as DNA: TGTGCCTGGACCAGGGGCGGGAGCTCCTACGAGCAGTACTTC. It codes for CAWTRGGSSYEQYF.

The V and J genes are TRBV4-3 and TRBJ2-3, with D possibly TRBD2 on 6 matching bases. The CDR3 length is 14 residues. Germline lookup yields CDR1 LGHNA and CDR2 YSLEER. The germline V and J ends were trimmed by 1 base and 5 bases, with 10 bases remaining between them. CDR3 residues: CASSQAAGRDTQYF. DNA for the CDR3: TGCGCCAGCAGCCAAGCGGCGGGAAGAGATACGCAGTATTTT.

The chain employs TRBV2 and TRBJ2-2; the D gene is possibly TRBD2 (5 bases). Germline-derived CDR1 and CDR2 are SNHLY and FYNNEI. V lost 0 bases, J lost 4 bases, and 12 bases lay in between. There are 16 residues in the CDR3. The CDR3 loop is CASSEARLAITGELFF. The CDR3 region has the DNA TGTGCCAGCAGTGAAGCGCGCCTAGCTATCACCGGGGAGCTGTTTTTT.

Written as DNA, the CDR3 is TGTGCCAGCAGTTACGGAGGTAACCCAGATACGCAGTATTTT. It specifies CASSYGGNPDTQYF. This chain links TRBV6-5 with TRBJ2-3; a weak D match, TRBD2 (5 bases). V was shortened by 2 bases and J by 4 bases, with 10 bases between the two germline ends. From germline, CDR1 is MNHEY and CDR2 SVGAGI. This CDR3 region has 14 residues.

The chain recombines TRBV5-5 with TRBJ1-4; D is undetermined. The ends were cut back, 0 bases at V and 8 bases at J, with 14 bases in the middle. The germline CDR1 and CDR2 sequences are SGHKS and YYEKEE (reference sequence). The CDR3 is 15 residues long. The CDR3 region is CASSLVERVVEKLFF. The CDR3 DNA reads as TGTGCCAGCAGCTTGGTGGAGAGGGTAGTGGAAAAACTGTTTTTT. Drawing the rest from reference TRBV5-5 and TRBJ1-4, the complete variable domain is DAGVTQSPTHLIKTRGQQVTLRCSPISGHKSVSWYQQVLGQGPQFIFQYYEKEERGRGNFPDRFSARQFPNYSSELNVNALLLGDSALYLCASSLVERVVEKLFFGSGTQLSVL.

The chain is built from TRBV9 and TRBJ2-6; 7 positions agree with TRBD1. V trimming: 3 bases; J trimming: 2 bases; junction bases outside the gene matches: 8. Germline assignment: CDR1 SGDLS and CDR2 YYNGEE. The CDR3 contains 17 residues. The chain's CDR3 is CASSGPTGSPGANVLTF. In nucleotides, the CDR3 is TGTGCCAGCAGCGGGCCGACAGGGTCCCCTGGGGCCAACGTCCTGACTTTC. Full variable domain (missing parts from reference TRBV9 and TRBJ2-6): DSGVTQTPKHLITATGQRVTLRCSPRSGDLSVYWYQQSLDQGLQFLIQYYNGEERAKGNILERFSAQQFPDLHSELNLSSLELGDSALYFCASSGPTGSPGANVLTFGAGSRLTVL.